The TCR beta chain described here comes from a study of CD8+ T cells in alopecia areata. Study context: It was oral tofacitinib, at 5 to 10 mg twice daily, that treated patients received. Disease severity was quantified as SALT score of affected scalp area.

On this clone: Antigen unknown.

V was trimmed by 4 bases and J by 6 bases, leaving 15 bases between them. The CDR3 spans 13 residues. Looked up from germline, CDR1 is GTSNPN and CDR2 is SVGIG (reference sequence). Stated treatment: oral pan-JAK inhibitor, 5-10 mg twice daily. The sequencing template was cDNA reverse transcribed from extracted RNA. Generated by immunoSEQ multiplex PCR, the TCRdb table keeps only in-frame clones and is missing some. The sample carries about 270,000 clones, 60% recorded once. General observations from the study: Normal scalp showed lower clonality than lesional scalp, especially alopecia totalis/universalis. Many expanded lesional clones stayed in scalp and blood while on tofacitinib.

The sample in question was CD4+ T cells sorted from blood, obtained at week 52, from a patient treated with tofacitinib. The sequence came from a human donor with alopecia areata. The chain links TRBV30 to TRBJ1-1; D is ambiguous. The CDR3 region has the DNA TGTGCCTGGAATTTTGGACGGGATCCTGAAGCTTTCTTT. This translates into CAWNFGRDPEAFF.